This T cell receptor beta chain comes out of a study of OX40 agonist ivuxolimab in advanced cancers. Background on the study: Enrollees could have had prior anti-PD-1, anti-PD-L1 or anti-CTLA-4 therapy, which approximately 38% had received.

CDR3 size: 12 residues. The V gene's germline CDR1 is SGHVS and CDR2 FNYEAQ. In the case of this clone: The target antigen is unknown.

Study observations and caveats: In CD8+ T cells, expanded clones were on average more numerous than in CD4+. Low normalized T-cell clonal expansion was additionally recorded for some nonresponders.

Samples were taken at baseline and on day 1 of cycles 4 and 7. Here immunoSEQ multiplex PCR was the method, and the copy in TCRdb shows in-frame clones only, minus some. In the table there are tens of thousands of clones, 80% to 90% of which are singletons. The V gene is TRBV7-6, the J gene TRBJ2-5, with D perhaps matching TRBD1 (5 bases). The closer fit of TRBJ2-7 to the DNA end suggests the J call may be wrong. Sequencing used CD4+ or CD8+ T cells sorted from blood, obtained in a trial of the OX40 agonist ivuxolimab. The origin of this receptor is an adult with an advanced solid tumor such as melanoma, head and neck, liver or kidney cancer. Here the CDR3 DNA reads TGTGCCAGCAGCTTAGGCAGGGTCGAGCAGTACTTC. It specifies CASSLGRVEQYF.